This TCR beta chain originates from a study of PD-L1 blockade in urothelial cancer. The assay was immunoSEQ multiplex PCR, and TCRdb's table has in-frame clones only and misses some. This sample has about 88,000 clones, with 85% to 95% found just once. Source: PBMCs, taken around atezolizumab (anti-PD-L1) treatment. The clonotype originates from a man aged 55 to 70 with urothelial cancer.

As DNA, the CDR3 is TGTGCCAGCAGTTCACCCGGACAGGGGGCACCTAATGAGCAGTTCTTC. This translates into CASSSPGQGAPNEQFF. The rearrangement uses TRBV28 and TRBJ2-1; TRBD1 aligns across 11 bases. Germline loops: CDR1 MDHEN, CDR2 SYDVKM. This CDR3 spans 16 amino acids. V was pared by 4 bases and J by 7 bases, with 9 bases of the junction left unmatched.